This TCR beta chain was identified during a study of control samples from healthy donors and cancer patients. Libraries were prepared by immunoSEQ multiplex PCR; TCRdb keeps only in-frame clonotypes and omits some of them. The data contain roughly 180,000 clones, over 85% of them singletons. Sequencing input: blood. The receptor's source is a woman in her fifties or sixties in good health.

CDR3 loop: CASSLTRQGVYGYTF. The CDR3 coding sequence is TGTGCCAGCAGTTTAACACGACAGGGTGTCTACGGCTACACCTTC. The chain has TRBV27 and TRBJ1-2; 7 nucleotides match TRBD1. This CDR3 is 15 amino acids long. V lost 2 bases, J lost 8 bases, and 11 bases stayed unmatched. Germline loops: CDR1 MNHEY, CDR2 SMNVEV (reference sequence).